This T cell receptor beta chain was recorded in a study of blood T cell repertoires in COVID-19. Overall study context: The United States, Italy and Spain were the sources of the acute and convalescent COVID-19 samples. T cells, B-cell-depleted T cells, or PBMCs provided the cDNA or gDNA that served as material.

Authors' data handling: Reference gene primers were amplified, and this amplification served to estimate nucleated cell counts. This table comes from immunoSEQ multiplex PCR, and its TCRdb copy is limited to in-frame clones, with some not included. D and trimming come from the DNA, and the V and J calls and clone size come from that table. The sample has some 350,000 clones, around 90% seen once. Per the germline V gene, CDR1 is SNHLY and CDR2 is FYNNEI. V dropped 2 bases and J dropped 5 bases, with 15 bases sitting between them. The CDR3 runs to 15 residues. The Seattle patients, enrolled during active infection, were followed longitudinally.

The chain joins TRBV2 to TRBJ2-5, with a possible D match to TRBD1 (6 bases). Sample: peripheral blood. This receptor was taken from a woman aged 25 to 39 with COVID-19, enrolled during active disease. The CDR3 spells CASSEQRTGKETQYF. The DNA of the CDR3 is TGTGCCAGCAGTGAACAGAGAACAGGGAAGGAGACCCAGTACTTC.